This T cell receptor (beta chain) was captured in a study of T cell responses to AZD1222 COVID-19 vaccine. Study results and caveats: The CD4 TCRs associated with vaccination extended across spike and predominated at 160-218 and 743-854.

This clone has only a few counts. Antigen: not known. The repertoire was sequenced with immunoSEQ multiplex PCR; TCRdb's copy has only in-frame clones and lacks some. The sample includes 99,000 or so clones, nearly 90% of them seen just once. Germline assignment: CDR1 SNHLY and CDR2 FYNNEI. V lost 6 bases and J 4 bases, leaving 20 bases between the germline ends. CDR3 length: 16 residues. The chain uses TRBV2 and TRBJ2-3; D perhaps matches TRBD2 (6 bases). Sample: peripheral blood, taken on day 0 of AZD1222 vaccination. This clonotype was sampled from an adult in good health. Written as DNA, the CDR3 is TGTGCCAGCAGGCCTGGGACTTTTTCTTATCCAGATACGCAGTATTTT. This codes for CASRPGTFSYPDTQYF.